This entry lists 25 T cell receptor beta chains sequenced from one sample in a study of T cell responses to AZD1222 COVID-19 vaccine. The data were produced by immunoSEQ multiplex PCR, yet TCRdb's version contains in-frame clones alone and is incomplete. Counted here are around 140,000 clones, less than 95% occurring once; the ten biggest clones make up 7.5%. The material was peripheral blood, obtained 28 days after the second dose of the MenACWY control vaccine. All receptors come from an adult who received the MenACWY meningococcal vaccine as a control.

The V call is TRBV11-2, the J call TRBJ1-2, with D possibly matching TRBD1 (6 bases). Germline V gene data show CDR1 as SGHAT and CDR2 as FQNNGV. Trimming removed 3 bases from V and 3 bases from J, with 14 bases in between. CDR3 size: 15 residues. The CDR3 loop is CASSFQGAGDYGYTF. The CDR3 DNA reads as TGTGCCAGCAGCTTTCAGGGAGCAGGGGACTATGGCTACACCTTC.

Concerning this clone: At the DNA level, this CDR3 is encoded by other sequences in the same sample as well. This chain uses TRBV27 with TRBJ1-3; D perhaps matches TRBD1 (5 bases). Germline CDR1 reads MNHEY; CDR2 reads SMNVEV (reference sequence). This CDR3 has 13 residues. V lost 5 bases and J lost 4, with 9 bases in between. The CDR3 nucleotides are TGTGCCAGCAGTCGGGGGTCAGGAAACACCATATATTTT. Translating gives CASSRGSGNTIYF.

The CDR3 DNA reads TGCGCCAGCAGCTTGGGACAGGGGATTTCACCCCTCCACTTT. It codes for CASSLGQGISPLHF. The chain uses TRBV5-1 and TRBJ1-6, with 8 positions matching TRBD1. This CDR3 is 14 amino acids long. J gave up 9 bases and V 0 bases, and 2 bases lay outside the gene matches. Germline CDR1 and CDR2: SGHRS and YFSETQ.

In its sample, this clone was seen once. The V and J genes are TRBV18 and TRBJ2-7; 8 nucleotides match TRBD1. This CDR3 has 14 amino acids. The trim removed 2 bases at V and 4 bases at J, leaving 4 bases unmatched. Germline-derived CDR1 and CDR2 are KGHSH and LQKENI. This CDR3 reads CASSPIGTGYEQYF. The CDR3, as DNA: TGTGCCAGCTCACCAATTGGGACAGGTTACGAGCAGTACTTC.

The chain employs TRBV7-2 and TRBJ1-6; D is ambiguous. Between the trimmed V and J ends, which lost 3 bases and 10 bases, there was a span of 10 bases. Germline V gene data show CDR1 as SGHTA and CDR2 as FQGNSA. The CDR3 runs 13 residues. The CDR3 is CASSFGSGSPLHF. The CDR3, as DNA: TGTGCCAGCAGCTTCGGCTCTGGCTCACCCCTCCACTTT.

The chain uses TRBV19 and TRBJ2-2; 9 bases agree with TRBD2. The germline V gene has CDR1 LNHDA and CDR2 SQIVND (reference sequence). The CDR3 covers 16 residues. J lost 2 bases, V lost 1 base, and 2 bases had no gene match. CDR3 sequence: CASSIVSGGNTGELFF. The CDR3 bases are TGTGCCAGTAGTATAGTTAGCGGGGGAAACACCGGGGAGCTGTTTTTT.

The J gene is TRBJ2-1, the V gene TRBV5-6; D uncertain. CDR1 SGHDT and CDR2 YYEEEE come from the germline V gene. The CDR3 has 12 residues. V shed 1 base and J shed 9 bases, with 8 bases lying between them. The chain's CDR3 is CASSLYGIEQFF. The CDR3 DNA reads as TGTGCCAGCAGCTTGTATGGGATTGAGCAGTTCTTC.

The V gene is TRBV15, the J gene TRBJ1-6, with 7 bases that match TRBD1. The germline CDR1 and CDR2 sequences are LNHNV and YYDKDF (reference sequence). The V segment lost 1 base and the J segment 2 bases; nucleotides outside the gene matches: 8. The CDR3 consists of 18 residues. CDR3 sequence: CATSRGGGEGTYNSPLHF. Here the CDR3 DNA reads TGTGCCACCAGCAGAGGAGGGGGCGAAGGGACCTATAATTCACCCCTCCACTTT.

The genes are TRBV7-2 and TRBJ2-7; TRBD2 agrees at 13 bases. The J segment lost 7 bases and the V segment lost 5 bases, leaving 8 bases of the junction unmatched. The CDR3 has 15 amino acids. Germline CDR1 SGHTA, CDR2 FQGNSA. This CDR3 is CASSQNGLAGVEQYF. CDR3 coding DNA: TGTGCCAGCAGCCAAAATGGACTAGCGGGAGTTGAGCAGTACTTC.

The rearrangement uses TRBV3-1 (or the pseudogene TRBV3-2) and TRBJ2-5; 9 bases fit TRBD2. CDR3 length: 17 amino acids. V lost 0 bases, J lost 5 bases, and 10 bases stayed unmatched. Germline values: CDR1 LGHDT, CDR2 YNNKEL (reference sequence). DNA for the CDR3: TGTGCCAGCAGCCAAGAATCGTCTAGCGGGGTGAGGGAGACCCAGTACTTC. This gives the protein CASSQESSSGVRETQYF.

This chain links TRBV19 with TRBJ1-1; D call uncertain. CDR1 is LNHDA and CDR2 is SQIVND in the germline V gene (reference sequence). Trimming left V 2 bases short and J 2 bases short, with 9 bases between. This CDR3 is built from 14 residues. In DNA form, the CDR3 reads TGTGCCAGTAGTATAAGTATCGGTAACACTGAAGCTTTCTTT. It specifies CASSISIGNTEAFF.

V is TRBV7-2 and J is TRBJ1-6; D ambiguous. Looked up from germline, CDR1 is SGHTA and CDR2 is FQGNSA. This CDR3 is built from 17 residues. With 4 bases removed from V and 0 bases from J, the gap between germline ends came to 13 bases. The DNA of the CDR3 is TGTGCCAGCAGCTCCCCCGCGGGTAGCTCCTATAATTCACCCCTCCACTTT. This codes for CASSSPAGSSYNSPLHF.

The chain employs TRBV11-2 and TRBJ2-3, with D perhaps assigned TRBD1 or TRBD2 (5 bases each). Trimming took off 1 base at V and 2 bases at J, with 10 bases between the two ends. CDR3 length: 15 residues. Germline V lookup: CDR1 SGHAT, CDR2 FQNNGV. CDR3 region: CASSLVGDPTDTQYF. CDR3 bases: TGTGCCAGCAGCTTAGTTGGGGACCCCACAGATACGCAGTATTTT.

The CDR3 loop is CASSGGIPAKNIQYF. DNA for the CDR3: TGTGCCAGTAGTGGAGGGATCCCTGCCAAAAACATTCAGTACTTC. The gene calls are TRBV19 and TRBJ2-4, with a possible D match to TRBD2 (6 bases). The V gene lost 5 bases and the J gene lost 1 base, with 12 bases spanning the gap. Germline V lookup: CDR1 LNHDA, CDR2 SQIVND (reference sequence). The CDR3 runs 15 residues.

CDR3 sequence: CASSEATGGTDTQYF. The CDR3 nucleotides are TGTGCCAGCAGTGAAGCAACAGGGGGGACAGATACGCAGTATTTT. The V and J genes are TRBV2 and TRBJ2-3; 8 bases map to TRBD1. Germline-derived CDR1 and CDR2 are SNHLY and FYNNEI. Losses at the gene ends were 0 bases for V and 3 bases for J; bases not matched to a gene: 2. The CDR3 totals 15 residues. Full variable domain (outside the CDR3, taken from reference TRBV2 and TRBJ2-3): EPEVTQTPSHQVTQMGQEVILRCVPISNHLYFYWYRQILGQKVEFLVSFYNNEISEKSEIFDDQFSVERPDGSNFTLKIRSTKLEDSAMYFCASSEATGGTDTQYFGPGTRLTVL.

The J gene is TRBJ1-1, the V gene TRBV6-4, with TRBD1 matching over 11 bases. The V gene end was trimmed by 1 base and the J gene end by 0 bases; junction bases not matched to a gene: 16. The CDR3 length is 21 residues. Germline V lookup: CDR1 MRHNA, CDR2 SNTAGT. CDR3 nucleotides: TGTGCCAGCAGTGACTTCTCCCTTGGGACAGGGGGGAGTGAAATGAACACTGAAGCTTTCTTT. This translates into CASSDFSLGTGGSEMNTEAFF.

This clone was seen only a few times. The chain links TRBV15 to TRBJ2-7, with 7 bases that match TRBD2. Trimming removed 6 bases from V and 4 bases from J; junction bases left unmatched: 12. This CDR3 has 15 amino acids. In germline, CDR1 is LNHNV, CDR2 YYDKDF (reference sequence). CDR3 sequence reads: CATRAEPRAGYEQYF. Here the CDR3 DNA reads TGTGCCACCAGAGCAGAGCCGCGAGCGGGATACGAGCAGTACTTC.

The CDR3 here is CASSYGQGDSGELFF. CDR3 DNA sequence: TGTGCCAGCAGTTACGGACAGGGGGATTCCGGGGAGCTGTTTTTT. The chain recombines TRBV6-2 or TRBV6-3 with TRBJ2-2, with TRBD1 matching over 10 bases. Losses at the gene ends were 2 bases for V and 6 bases for J; bases not matched to a gene: 3. This CDR3 comprises 15 residues. The germline V gene has CDR1 MNHEY and CDR2 SVGEGT.

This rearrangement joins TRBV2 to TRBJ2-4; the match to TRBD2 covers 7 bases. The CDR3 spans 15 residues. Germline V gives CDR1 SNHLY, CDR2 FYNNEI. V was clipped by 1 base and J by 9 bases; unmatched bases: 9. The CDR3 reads CASSEVGGVRAIQYF. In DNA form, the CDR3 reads TGTGCCAGCAGTGAAGTTGGGGGGGTCAGGGCCATTCAGTACTTC.

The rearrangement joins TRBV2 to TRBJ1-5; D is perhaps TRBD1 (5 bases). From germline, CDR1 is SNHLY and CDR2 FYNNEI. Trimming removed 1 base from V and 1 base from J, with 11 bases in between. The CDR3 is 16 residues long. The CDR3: CASSEDFGASNQPQHF. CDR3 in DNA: TGTGCCAGCAGTGAAGACTTCGGGGCAAGCAATCAGCCCCAGCATTTT. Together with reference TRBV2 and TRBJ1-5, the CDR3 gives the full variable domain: EPEVTQTPSHQVTQMGQEVILRCVPISNHLYFYWYRQILGQKVEFLVSFYNNEISEKSEIFDDQFSVERPDGSNFTLKIRSTKLEDSAMYFCASSEDFGASNQPQHFGDGTRLSIL.

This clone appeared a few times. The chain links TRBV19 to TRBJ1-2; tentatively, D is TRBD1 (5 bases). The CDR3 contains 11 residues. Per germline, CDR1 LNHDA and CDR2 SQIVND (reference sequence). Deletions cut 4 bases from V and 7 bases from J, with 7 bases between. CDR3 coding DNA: TGTGCCAGTAGTAGGGACCGTGGCTACACCTTC. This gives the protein CASSRDRGYTF.

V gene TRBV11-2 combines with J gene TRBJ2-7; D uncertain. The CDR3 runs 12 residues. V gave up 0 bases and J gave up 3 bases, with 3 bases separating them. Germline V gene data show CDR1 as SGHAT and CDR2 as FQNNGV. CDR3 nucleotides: TGTGCCAGCAGCTTAGAAGGCTACGAGCAGTACTTC. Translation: CASSLEGYEQYF.

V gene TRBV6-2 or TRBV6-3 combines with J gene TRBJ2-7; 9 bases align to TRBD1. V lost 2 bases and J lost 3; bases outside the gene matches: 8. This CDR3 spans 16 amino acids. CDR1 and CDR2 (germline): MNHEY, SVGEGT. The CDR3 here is CASSYTRTGDFYEQYF. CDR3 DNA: TGTGCCAGCAGTTACACCCGGACAGGGGACTTCTACGAGCAGTACTTC.

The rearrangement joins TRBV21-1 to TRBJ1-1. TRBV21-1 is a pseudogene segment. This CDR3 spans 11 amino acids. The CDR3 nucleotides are TGTGCCAGCAGCCATCTCACTGAAGCTTTCTTT. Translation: CASSHLTEAFF.

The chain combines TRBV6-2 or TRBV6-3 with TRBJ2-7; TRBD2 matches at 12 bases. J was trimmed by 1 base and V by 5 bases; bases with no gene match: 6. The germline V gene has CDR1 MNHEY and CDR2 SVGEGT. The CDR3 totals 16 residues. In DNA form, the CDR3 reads TGTGCCAGCAGTCATCGAGGACTAGCGGGATCCTACGAGCAGTACTTC. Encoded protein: CASSHRGLAGSYEQYF.